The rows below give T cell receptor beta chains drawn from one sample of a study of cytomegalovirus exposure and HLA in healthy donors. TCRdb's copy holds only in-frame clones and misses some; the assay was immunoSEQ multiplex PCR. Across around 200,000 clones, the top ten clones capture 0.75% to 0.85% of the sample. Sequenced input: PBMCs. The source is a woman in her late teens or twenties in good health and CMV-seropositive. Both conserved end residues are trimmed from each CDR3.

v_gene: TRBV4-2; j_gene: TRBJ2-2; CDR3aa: ATKAGQGRPGELF
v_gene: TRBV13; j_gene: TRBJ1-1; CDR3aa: ASSLGGVLNTEAF
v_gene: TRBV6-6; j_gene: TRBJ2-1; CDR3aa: ASSLAESSYNEQF
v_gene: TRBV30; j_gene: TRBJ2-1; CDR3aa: AWSLHNEQF
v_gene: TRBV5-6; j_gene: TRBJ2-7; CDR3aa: ASSLTSSTYEQY
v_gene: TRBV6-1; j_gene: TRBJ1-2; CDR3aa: ASSVQGVANYGYT
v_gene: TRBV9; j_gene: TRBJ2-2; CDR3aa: ASSVGGRDTGELF
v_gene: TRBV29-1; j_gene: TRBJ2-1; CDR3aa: SVEGGLGDYEQF
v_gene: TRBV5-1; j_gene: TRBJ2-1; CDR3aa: ASIPSASSYNEQF
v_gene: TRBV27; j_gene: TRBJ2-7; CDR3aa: AGSLAGGPYEQY
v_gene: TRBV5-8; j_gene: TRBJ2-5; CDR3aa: ASSRTGGAETQY
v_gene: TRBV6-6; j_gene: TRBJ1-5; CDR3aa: ASSYSRQGAGQPQH